Listed below are T cell receptor beta chains from one sample, sequenced in a study of cytomegalovirus exposure and HLA in healthy donors. Method: immunoSEQ multiplex PCR; TCRdb's copy keeps in-frame clones and lacks some. This sample has approximately 150,000 clones; 65% to 90% occur once, and the top ten carry about 1.9%. Specimen: PBMCs. These TCRs come from a human donor in good health. The CDR3 runs from the conserved cysteine through the conserved F or W. D genes are given only for firm matches. The size entry is marked missing in some rows and otherwise reads once, few, many or a size class.

>TRBV6-5|-|TRBJ2-7|TRBD1
TGTGCCAGCAGACGGACAGGGGGATCCTACGAGCAGTACTTC
CASRRTGGSYEQYF
>TRBV5-1|-|TRBJ2-1|TRBD1
TGCGCCAGCAGCTTTCAGACGACAGGGGACAATGAGCAGTTCTTC
CASSFQTTGDNEQFF
>TRBV6-5|-|TRBJ1-6|TRBD1
TGTGCCAGCAGCCGAGACAGGGGCAATTCACCCCTCCACTTT
CASSRDRGNSPLHF
>TRBV29-1|-|TRBJ2-2|-
TGCAGCGTCAGGGTGACCGGGGAGCTGTTTTTT
CSVRVTGELFF
>TRBV15|few|TRBJ1-4|TRBD1
TGTGCCACCAGCAGAGAGACGACAGGGGGGAATGAAAAACTGTTTTTT
CATSRETTGGNEKLFF
>TRBV10-1|-|TRBJ2-1|TRBD1
TGCGCCAGCAGTGAAGGGGGCAGGAATGAGCAGTTCTTC
CASSEGGRNEQFF
>TRBV28|-|TRBJ2-7|-
TGTGCCAGCAGCTTAACCTCTACAGGGTTCAACGAGCAGTACTTC
CASSLTSTGFNEQYF
>TRBV7-8|-|TRBJ1-2|TRBD1
TGTGCCAGCAGCTCCGGGACAGGGGACTATGGCTACACCTTC
CASSSGTGDYGYTF
>TRBV11-2|-|TRBJ1-2|-
TGTGCCAGCAGCCTTTACTCCGCCGGCTACACCTTC
CASSLYSAGYTF
>TRBV7-9|few|TRBJ1-2|TRBD1
TGTGCCAGCAGCACAGGGGGCGCGGGTGGCTACACCTTC
CASSTGGAGGYTF
>TRBV4-2|once|TRBJ1-5|-
TGTGCCAGCAGCCCAATGGGGGGTAGTAGTCAGCCCCAGCATTTT
CASSPMGGSSQPQHF
>TRBV6-1|few|TRBJ2-7|TRBD1
TGTGCCAGCAGTGATCGGGACAGGGGATACTACGAGCAGTACTTC
CASSDRDRGYYEQYF
>TRBV11-2|-|TRBJ1-2|-
TGTGCCAGCAGCCCCGGGGGCTATGGCTACACCTTC
CASSPGGYGYTF
>TRBV11-2|-|TRBJ2-7|TRBD2
TGTGCCAGCAGCTTTACAAGCGGGGCAACCTACGAGCAGTACTTC
CASSFTSGATYEQYF
>TRBV19|-|TRBJ1-5|TRBD1
TGTGCCAGTAGTATCGCTCCAGGGGGAATGGGCAATCAGCCCCAGCATTTT
CASSIAPGGMGNQPQHF
>TRBV6-1|once|TRBJ1-2|TRBD1
TGTGCCAGCAGTGATTCCGGGACAGGGCTTTCCTATGGCTACACCTTC
CASSDSGTGLSYGYTF
>TRBV7-9|-|TRBJ2-5|-
TGTGCCAGCAGCCCAGGGAGGGAGACCCAGTACTTC
CASSPGRETQYF
>TRBV9|-|TRBJ2-7|TRBD2
TGTGCCAGCAGCGTAGGAGTAGCGGGGGAGCAGTACTTC
CASSVGVAGEQYF
>TRBV7-9|-|TRBJ2-7|TRBD1
TGTGCCAGCAGCGACCTTACCGGGACAGGGGGGTTCGAGCAGTACTTC
CASSDLTGTGGFEQYF
>TRBV4-3|few|TRBJ2-1|TRBD2
TGCGCCAGCAGCCAAGATGTGTCTAGCGGGGCCTCCTACAATGAGCAGTTCTTC
CASSQDVSSGASYNEQFF